This T cell receptor (beta chain) emerged from a study of beta chain features in type 1 diabetes. The authors reverse transcribed all of the isolated RNA, so sequencing captured expressed TCRB transcripts. Sequenced by immunoSEQ multiplex PCR; TCRdb stores in-frame clones only, minus some. Here the sample spans over 650,000 clones, about 14% being singletons. This CDR3 has 14 residues. The V gene's germline CDR1 is GTSNPN and CDR2 SVGIG (reference sequence). The trim removed 2 bases at V and 8 bases at J, leaving 7 bases unmatched. This clone has more than one count but fewer than ten. The antigen is unknown. General study points: Cells with high TCR expression could be over-represented when cDNA is sequenced. Shorter templates might be favored by PCR, equally in patients and controls. Type 1 diabetes patients showed a moderate but significant shortening of TCRB CDR3s in all four CD4+ subsets. VDJ junctions from type 1 diabetes patients carried fewer insertions and larger deletions.

Sampling consisted of one heparinised blood draw per donor, averaging roughly 100 mL. Source material: naive CD4+ T cells from blood. The chain recombines TRBV30 with TRBJ1-4; 8 bases fit TRBD1. This receptor was identified in a man between 18 and 29 years old with type 1 diabetes. The CDR3: CAWSMGQAQEKLFF. CDR3 bases: TGTGCCTGGAGTATGGGACAGGCCCAGGAAAAACTGTTTTTT.